The entry below gives a single T cell receptor (beta chain) sequence along with its context. Its antigen is not known. The data originate from a study of blood T cells in healthy people across ages. Regarding the study as a whole: Versus aged donors, long-lived donors had higher diversity and more naive CD4+ cells. The fall in TCR beta diversity per million T cells was roughly linear with age.

The germline gives CDR1 SQVTM, CDR2 ANQGSEA. Trimming at V came to 0 bases and at J to 2 bases, leaving 7 bases not matched to a gene. The CDR3 is 15 amino acids. Combining a sample-barcoded 5' primer with a J-beta primer mix, a second PCR ran for roughly 7 to 11 cycles. The template-switch adaptor was a 5' adaptor with 12 random nucleotides. It tagged each cDNA molecule. TCRdb re-analysed the 5' RACE reads in MiXCR, keeping a single row per CDR3 protein. The sample carries some 1,800,000 distinct CDR3 sequences, about two fifths recorded once. The clonotype originates from a human donor in good health. Sequenced input: blood. This rearrangement joins TRBV29-1 to TRBJ2-7, with 7 bases aligning to TRBD1. The CDR3 loop reads CSVEDDDQGAYEQYF. DNA of the CDR3: TGCAGCGTTGAAGATGACGACCAGGGGGCCTACGAGCAGTACTTC.